The TCR beta chain under discussion was sequenced for a study of T cell repertoires in cytomegalovirus infection. Study-wide context: Through public TCR beta signatures, both CMV infection and matching HLA type were indicated. Whole-study findings and limits: There were carriers of CMV plus the relevant HLA, and cumulative public TCR beta family frequency identified them.

Comment on this clonotype: The antigen is unknown.

TCRdb re-derived calls from the reads in MiXCR, one entry per CDR3 protein. Of a few hundred thousand distinct CDR3 sequences in the sample, over 7.5% were seen once. The V gene lost 8 bases and the J gene lost 3 bases, with 22 bases spanning the gap. This CDR3 contains 17 residues. CDR1 and CDR2 (germline): SNHLY, FYNNEI. The origin of this receptor is a human donor in good health (CMV status not recorded). Some clones in this sample may be carry-over from other donors' samples. Specimen: PBMCs. V usage is TRBV2 and J usage is TRBJ2-2; D is possibly TRBD1 (6 bases). The CDR3 spells CASVGRQPGADTGELFF. CDR3 in DNA: TGTGCCAGCGTAGGACGACAGCCAGGGGCTGACACCGGGGAGCTGTTTTTT.